These T cell receptor beta chains were read from a single sample in a study of preoperative IRX-2 immunotherapy in early breast cancer. Assay used: immunoSEQ multiplex PCR; TCRdb lists only in-frame clones, some missing. The data hold around 35,000 clones, with roughly 95% observed a single time. The specimen was taken from a patient treated with IRX-2 immunotherapy. These receptors were taken from a human donor with breast cancer. Both conserved end residues are part of each CDR3. Each record gives: D gene, clone size, J gene, V gene, CDR3 DNA, CDR3 protein. The D gene is left open where the match is weak. Size values are once, few and many counts, or a class for expanded clones, and some rows have none.

d_gene: TRBD1; abundance: once; j_gene: TRBJ1-2; v_gene: TRBV6-6; CDR3nt: TGTGCCAGCAAGGCAGTGGCAGGGGGAATTCTAGGTGGCTACACCTTC; CDR3aa: CASKAVAGGILGGYTF
d_gene: TRBD1; abundance: -; j_gene: TRBJ1-4; v_gene: TRBV14; CDR3nt: TGTGCCAGCAGCCAGCAGGGGGCTGAAAAACTGTTTTTT; CDR3aa: CASSQQGAEKLFF
d_gene: TRBD1; abundance: once; j_gene: TRBJ2-5; v_gene: TRBV27; CDR3nt: TGTGCCAGCAGTTTAGACAGGGAGAAGACCCAGTACTTC; CDR3aa: CASSLDREKTQYF
d_gene: -; abundance: -; j_gene: TRBJ2-1; v_gene: TRBV7-9; CDR3nt: TGTGCCAGCAGCTTGGACACCTACAATGAGCAGTTCTTC; CDR3aa: CASSLDTYNEQFF
d_gene: TRBD1; abundance: -; j_gene: TRBJ2-3; v_gene: TRBV7-6; CDR3nt: TGTGCCAGCAGCCCGACAGGGGGGAATCCCACAGATACGCAGTATTTT; CDR3aa: CASSPTGGNPTDTQYF
d_gene: -; abundance: -; j_gene: TRBJ1-5; v_gene: TRBV19; CDR3nt: TGTGCCAGTACTGACGGGCTAAGCAATCAGCCCCAGCATTTT; CDR3aa: CASTDGLSNQPQHF
d_gene: -; abundance: -; j_gene: TRBJ1-5; v_gene: TRBV19; CDR3nt: TGTGCCAGTAGGGGCACGACTAATCAGCCCCAGCATTTT; CDR3aa: CASRGTTNQPQHF
d_gene: -; abundance: -; j_gene: TRBJ2-6; v_gene: TRBV19; CDR3nt: TGTGCCAAAGGGAGAGCCGGGGCCAACGTCCTGACTTTC; CDR3aa: CAKGRAGANVLTF
d_gene: -; abundance: once; j_gene: TRBJ2-7; v_gene: TRBV6-1; CDR3nt: TGTGCCAGCAGTGAAGCGCGAGGATACGAGCAGTACTTC; CDR3aa: CASSEARGYEQYF
d_gene: TRBD2; abundance: -; j_gene: TRBJ2-7; v_gene: TRBV29-1; CDR3nt: TGCAGCGTTCTTGGGCCTAGCGGGGGTATAGAGCAGTACTTC; CDR3aa: CSVLGPSGGIEQYF
d_gene: -; abundance: -; j_gene: TRBJ2-7; v_gene: TRBV18; CDR3nt: TGTGCCAGCTCACCATGGGACGGCTACGAGCAGTACTTC; CDR3aa: CASSPWDGYEQYF
d_gene: -; abundance: -; j_gene: TRBJ1-6; v_gene: TRBV27; CDR3nt: TGTGCCAGCAGTGCCTCATGGACTTCACCCCTCCACTTT; CDR3aa: CASSASWTSPLHF